The 12 T cell receptor beta chains listed next were all sequenced from one sample in a study of blood T cell repertoires in COVID-19. Profiled with immunoSEQ multiplex PCR; TCRdb holds only in-frame clones, not every one. The table records approximately 180,000 clones, about 75% of them present only once. The specimen sequenced was peripheral blood. The origin of the receptors is a woman in her 70s with acute or convalescent COVID-19.

J is TRBJ2-3 and V is TRBV19; D unclear. CDR1 LNHDA and CDR2 SQIVND come from the germline V gene (reference sequence). The CDR3 has 18 amino acids. Trimming removed 0 bases from V and 0 bases from J, with 16 bases in between. CDR3: CASSIDPIRRPSTDTQYF. In DNA form, the CDR3 reads TGTGCCAGTAGTATAGATCCGATCAGGCGACCTAGCACAGATACGCAGTATTTT.

The V and J genes are TRBV5-1 and TRBJ2-7; D might be TRBD2 (5 bases). The CDR3 has 13 residues. Between the trimmed V and J ends, which lost 5 bases and 5 bases, there was a span of 14 bases. CDR1 and CDR2 from the germline V gene are SGHRS and YFSETQ. Here the CDR3 DNA reads TGCGCCAGCAGTGAGGGCTCGGCGGACGAGCAGTACTTC. Protein: CASSEGSADEQYF. Full variable domain (rest looked up from reference TRBV5-1 and TRBJ2-7): KAGVTQTPRYLIKTRGQQVTLSCSPISGHRSVSWYQQTPGQGLQFLFEYFSETQRNKGNFPGRFSGRQFSNSRSEMNVSTLELGDSALYLCASSEGSADEQYFGPGTRLTVT.

This chain uses TRBV5-1 with TRBJ2-5; TRBD2 is a possible D gene (5 bases). Germline values: CDR1 SGHRS, CDR2 YFSETQ. This CDR3 region has 15 residues. The V end was cut by 4 bases, the J end by 4 bases, with 17 bases between. The CDR3 sequence is CASSQDRGGRETQYF. The CDR3 DNA is TGCGCCAGCAGCCAAGATCGGGGTGGGCGAGAGACCCAGTACTTC.

The chain is built from TRBV6-1 and TRBJ2-1; TRBD1 aligns across 8 bases. Trimming cost V 3 bases and J 8 bases; bases outside gene matches: 9. This CDR3 has 15 amino acids. The germline CDR1 and CDR2 sequences are MNHNS and SASEGT. The CDR3 DNA follows: TGTGCCAGCAGTGACAGGGGGCATCTCAACGATGAGCAGTTCTTC. Residues: CASSDRGHLNDEQFF.

This rearrangement joins TRBV4-1 to TRBJ2-5; TRBD2 agrees at 10 bases. With V trimmed by 2 bases and J by 4 bases, 4 bases remained unmatched. There are 15 residues in the CDR3. In germline, CDR1 is MGHRA, CDR2 YSYEKL. The CDR3 is CASSQQTSGTETQYF. CDR3 in DNA: TGCGCCAGCAGCCAACAAACTAGCGGGACAGAGACCCAGTACTTC.

This clone was detected once. The genes are TRBV3-1 (or the pseudogene TRBV3-2) and TRBJ2-1; TRBD2 matches 9 bases. Per germline, CDR1 LGHDT and CDR2 YNNKEL (reference sequence). Trimming removed 4 bases from V and 5 bases from J; junction bases left unmatched: 9. The CDR3 is made up of 16 amino acids. The CDR3 is CASSPTGAGGHNEQFF. DNA for the CDR3: TGTGCCAGCAGCCCAACTGGGGCGGGAGGGCACAATGAGCAGTTCTTC.

This chain links TRBV6-4 with TRBJ1-4; no clear D gene. The CDR3 is 13 residues long. V was trimmed by 4 bases and J by 8 bases, leaving 11 bases between them. The germline gives CDR1 MRHNA, CDR2 SNTAGT. CDR3 region: CASSVDSGEKLFF. The CDR3 DNA reads TGTGCCAGCAGTGTTGATTCGGGGGAAAAACTGTTTTTT.

The chain recombines TRBV28 with TRBJ2-1; possibly TRBD2 for D (5 bases). The CDR3 has 15 residues. The germline gives CDR1 MDHEN, CDR2 SYDVKM. Between the trimmed V and J ends, which lost 7 bases and 0 bases, there was a span of 13 bases. The CDR3 DNA reads TGTGCCAGCAACAACGGGGTAAGCTCCTACAATGAGCAGTTCTTC. Amino acids: CASNNGVSSYNEQFF.

The genes are TRBV5-1 and TRBJ1-6; 8 bases agree with TRBD1. Germline CDR1 is SGHRS and CDR2 is YFSETQ. The CDR3 length is 14 residues. The V gene end was trimmed by 7 bases and the J gene end by 7 bases; junction bases not matched to a gene: 7. CDR3 in amino acids: CASAPGQVNSPLHF. CDR3 bases: TGCGCCAGCGCCCCGGGACAGGTCAATTCACCCCTCCACTTT. Full variable domain (rest looked up from reference TRBV5-1 and TRBJ1-6): KAGVTQTPRYLIKTRGQQVTLSCSPISGHRSVSWYQQTPGQGLQFLFEYFSETQRNKGNFPGRFSGRQFSNSRSEMNVSTLELGDSALYLCASAPGQVNSPLHFGNGTRLTVT.

The J gene is TRBJ2-2, the V gene TRBV10-3; the D is unclear. Germline CDR1 and CDR2: ENHRY and SYGVKD. V lost 5 bases, J lost 1 base, and 14 bases lay in between. CDR3 length: 16 amino acids. DNA for the CDR3: TGTGCCATCAGTATACAGAGTCTCCTGAACACCGGGGAGCTGTTTTTT. Translation: CAISIQSLLNTGELFF.

The chain couples TRBV9 to TRBJ2-7; D not certain. Germline CDR1 and CDR2: SGDLS and YYNGEE. The CDR3 is 13 amino acids. Trimming stripped 1 base from V and 7 bases from J, with 12 bases between. CDR3 in amino acids: CASSVIVAGEQYF. CDR3 nucleotide sequence: TGTGCCAGCAGCGTAATAGTTGCCGGTGAGCAGTACTTC. Full variable domain (missing parts from reference TRBV9 and TRBJ2-7): DSGVTQTPKHLITATGQRVTLRCSPRSGDLSVYWYQQSLDQGLQFLIQYYNGEERAKGNILERFSAQQFPDLHSELNLSSLELGDSALYFCASSVIVAGEQYFGPGTRLTVT.

The V call is TRBV19, the J call TRBJ2-5; possibly TRBD1 for D (5 bases). This CDR3 is 13 amino acids long. CDR1 LNHDA and CDR2 SQIVND come from the germline V gene (reference sequence). Trimming removed 4 bases from V and 5 bases from J, with 11 bases in between. The CDR3 nucleotides are TGTGCCAGTAGTACAGGGTCCTCCGAGACCCAGTACTTC. Translated: CASSTGSSETQYF.